This entry lists 9 T cell receptor beta chains sequenced from one sample in a study of cytomegalovirus exposure and HLA in healthy donors. With 60 Vbeta and 13 Jbeta primers, the PCR was carried out. Clones were read by immunoSEQ multiplex PCR, and TCRdb kept only the in-frame ones, dropping some. This table lists 63,000 or so clones. The sequenced sample was PBMCs. The source is a boy aged 10-17 years in good health and CMV-seronegative.

The CDR3: CATQDFPRAGELFF. The CDR3 DNA reads as TGTGCCACCCAGGACTTTCCGAGGGCCGGGGAGCTGTTTTTT. V and J are TRBV19 and TRBJ2-2, with D possibly TRBD2 on 5 matching bases. Germline V gene data show CDR1 as LNHDA and CDR2 as SQIVND (reference sequence). The CDR3 extends over 14 amino acids. Trimming stripped 10 bases from V and 6 bases from J, with 18 bases between.

V is TRBV6-5 and J is TRBJ1-5; a weak D match, TRBD1 (6 bases). The CDR3 sequence is 14 residues long. Trimming cost V 6 bases and J 4 bases, with 13 bases left between them. The V gene's germline CDR1 is MNHEY and CDR2 SVGAGI. This CDR3 reads CASRGVGANQPQHF. The CDR3 DNA sequence: TGTGCCAGCAGGGGGGTGGGGGCAAATCAGCCCCAGCATTTT.

V usage is TRBV6-1 and J usage is TRBJ2-6; TRBD1 aligns across 12 bases. After removal of 0 bases from V and 3 bases from J, the junction contained 6 bases not matched to a gene. The CDR3 runs to 19 residues. Germline V CDR1 and CDR2: MNHNS, SASEGT. CDR3 in amino acids: CASSEAEGQGALGANVLTF. CDR3 nucleotide sequence: TGTGCCAGCAGTGAAGCGGAGGGACAGGGGGCGCTTGGGGCCAACGTCCTGACTTTC.

With respect to this clone: One junction end does not reproduce the germline sequence, and a read error may be involved. This chain connects TRBV29-1 to TRBJ2-2, with 8 bases lining up with TRBD1. The germline CDR1 and CDR2 sequences are SQVTM and ANQGSEA. This CDR3 has 14 residues. The CDR3 DNA sequence: TGCAGCGTCGAAGCAGGGGGCAACACCGGGGAGCTGTTTTTT. This codes for CSVEAGGNTGELFF.

The V call is TRBV19, the J call TRBJ1-2; no reliable D call. CDR1 and CDR2 (germline): LNHDA, SQIVND (reference sequence). V lost 4 bases and J lost 6, with 15 bases in between. This CDR3 spans 14 amino acids. The CDR3 coding sequence is TGTGCCAGTAGTACGCCGGGATCTAGACATGGCTACACCTTC. The encoded protein is CASSTPGSRHGYTF.

This chain links TRBV11-2 with TRBJ1-2; D uncertain. Germline V gives CDR1 SGHAT, CDR2 FQNNGV. The germline V and J ends were trimmed by 0 bases and 4 bases, with 9 bases remaining between them. This CDR3 region has 14 residues. The CDR3, as DNA: TGTGCCAGCAGCTTAGATCACACAGCCTATGGCTACACCTTC. Residues: CASSLDHTAYGYTF. Full variable domain (outside the CDR3, taken from reference TRBV11-2 and TRBJ1-2): EAGVAQSPRYKIIEKRQSVAFWCNPISGHATLYWYQQILGQGPKLLIQFQNNGVVDDSQLPKDRFSAERLKGVDSTLKIQPAKLEDSAVYLCASSLDHTAYGYTFGSGTRLTVV.

The rearrangement links TRBV6-6 to TRBJ2-2; 11 bases agree with TRBD2. V dropped 6 bases and J dropped 4; count of bases not matched to a gene: 7. This CDR3 comprises 16 residues. Germline V lookup: CDR1 MNHNY, CDR2 SVGAGI (reference sequence). The CDR3 loop is CASRTSGTGGTGELFF. CDR3 in DNA: TGTGCCAGCAGGACTAGCGGGACGGGTGGCACCGGGGAGCTGTTTTTT.

The genes are TRBV7-2 and TRBJ2-7, with D tentatively TRBD2 (6 bases). CDR3 length equals 14 residues. Germline loops: CDR1 SGHTA, CDR2 FQGNSA. V was cut by 5 bases and J by 7 bases, with 18 bases left in between. CDR3 DNA: TGTGCCAGCAGCATACCCGGGAGCACGGGGGAGCAGTACTTC. This sequence encodes CASSIPGSTGEQYF. The entire variable domain, with the rest obtained from reference TRBV7-2 and TRBJ2-7, is as follows: GAGVSQSPSNKVTEKGKDVELRCDPISGHTALYWYRQSLGQGLEFLIYFQGNSAPDKSGLPSDRFSAERTGGSVSTLTIQRTQQEDSAVYLCASSIPGSTGEQYFGPGTRLTVT.

The V gene is TRBV29-1, the J gene TRBJ2-1; 9 bases are shared with TRBD2. Germline lookup yields CDR1 SQVTM and CDR2 ANQGSEA. The CDR3 is 13 amino acids. J lost 7 bases, V lost 8 bases, and 9 bases had no gene match. Written as DNA, the CDR3 is TGCAGCCCGCGAGGCGGGAGGGGGAATGAGCAGTTCTTC. Translated: CSPRGGRGNEQFF.